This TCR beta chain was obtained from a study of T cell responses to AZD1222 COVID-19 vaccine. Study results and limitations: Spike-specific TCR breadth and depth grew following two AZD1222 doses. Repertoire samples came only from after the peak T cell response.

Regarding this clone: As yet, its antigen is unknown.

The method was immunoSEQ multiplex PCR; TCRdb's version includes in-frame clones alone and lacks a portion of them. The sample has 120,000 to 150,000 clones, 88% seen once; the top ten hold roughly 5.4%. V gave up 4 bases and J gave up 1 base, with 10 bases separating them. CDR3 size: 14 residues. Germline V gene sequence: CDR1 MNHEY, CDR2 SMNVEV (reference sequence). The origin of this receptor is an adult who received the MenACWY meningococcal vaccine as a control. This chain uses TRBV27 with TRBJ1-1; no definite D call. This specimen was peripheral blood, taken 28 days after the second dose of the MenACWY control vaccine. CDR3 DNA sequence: TGTGCCAGCAGTTATGGGAGGGAGAACACTGAAGCTTTCTTT. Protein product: CASSYGRENTEAFF.